One and the same sample provided the 23 T cell receptor beta chains below, sequenced in a study of blood T cell repertoires in COVID-19. Profiling relied on immunoSEQ multiplex PCR, and the TCRdb table lists in-frame clones only, not all of them. The sample lists around 130,000 clones; around four fifths were seen once. Source material: peripheral blood. All receptors come from a man between 35 and 55 years old with active or convalescent COVID-19.

The gene calls are TRBV7-6 and TRBJ2-6; a weak D match, TRBD1 (6 bases). V was trimmed by 6 bases and J by 0 bases, leaving 15 bases between them. CDR3 size: 17 residues. Germline V CDR1 and CDR2: SGHVS, FNYEAQ. The chain's CDR3 is CASSLGTPNSGANVLTF. CDR3 nucleotides: TGTGCCAGCAGTCTCGGGACACCCAACTCTGGGGCCAACGTCCTGACTTTC.

This chain joins TRBV5-4 and TRBJ2-7; maybe TRBD2 (5 bases). The CDR3 has 14 amino acids. The germline V gene encodes CDR1 SGHNT and CDR2 YYREEE (reference sequence). V dropped 4 bases and J dropped 6 bases, with 17 bases sitting between them. This chain's CDR3 is CASSPGLVGLEQYF. The DNA for the CDR3 is TGTGCCAGCAGCCCCGGACTGGTAGGGCTCGAGCAGTACTTC.

The V gene is TRBV7-2, the J gene TRBJ2-3; D may be TRBD2 (6 bases). Trimming removed 2 bases at V and 6 bases at J, with 18 bases between. CDR3 length: 16 amino acids. Germline V gene lookup returns CDR1 SGHTA and CDR2 FQGNSA. CDR3 region: CASSLSIAVGWDTQYF. CDR3 in DNA: TGTGCCAGCAGCTTAAGTATAGCGGTGGGTTGGGATACGCAGTATTTT.

The chain carries TRBV19 and TRBJ2-5, with a possible D match to TRBD2 (5 bases). Trimming removed 5 bases from V and 5 bases from J, with 12 bases in between. The germline CDR1 and CDR2 sequences are LNHDA and SQIVND (reference sequence). This CDR3 comprises 13 residues. In DNA, the CDR3 is TGTGCCAGTAGTCAACGGGATCGGGAGACCCAGTACTTC. Amino acids: CASSQRDRETQYF. The whole variable domain, filled in from reference TRBV19 and TRBJ2-5, reads DGGITQSPKYLFRKEGQNVTLSCEQNLNHDAMYWYRQDPGQGLRLIYYSQIVNDFQKGDIAEGYSVSREKKESFPLTVTSAQKNPTAFYLCASSQRDRETQYFGPGTRLLVL.

The chain recombines TRBV19 with TRBJ2-6, with a tentative D call TRBD1 (6 bases). The CDR3 has 15 residues. Germline CDR1 and CDR2: LNHDA and SQIVND (reference sequence). Trimming removed 4 bases from V and 1 base from J, with 8 bases in between. This CDR3 reads CASSSQGSGANVLTF. The CDR3 DNA follows: TGTGCCAGTAGTAGCCAGGGGTCTGGGGCCAACGTCCTGACTTTC.

The chain employs TRBV6-5 and TRBJ2-4; D remains unclear. The germline V gene encodes CDR1 MNHEY and CDR2 SVGAGI. Trimming pared 0 bases from V and 0 bases from J, leaving 9 bases between. This CDR3 contains 16 residues. CDR3 nucleotides: TGTGCCAGCAGTTACTCCCAGACTGAAGCCAAAAACATTCAGTACTTC. Translation: CASSYSQTEAKNIQYF.

The V call is TRBV6-1, the J call TRBJ1-1; 7 bases fit TRBD1. The V gene's germline CDR1 is MNHNS and CDR2 SASEGT. With 2 bases clipped from V and 0 bases from J, the junction kept 15 bases outside the gene matches. The CDR3 consists of 19 residues. Here the CDR3 reads CASSERMQGVKGMNTEAFF. CDR3 DNA: TGTGCCAGCAGTGAAAGGATGCAGGGGGTGAAAGGGATGAACACTGAAGCTTTCTTT.

V is TRBV2 and J is TRBJ1-4, with 7 positions matching TRBD1. Germline CDR1 is SNHLY and CDR2 is FYNNEI. The CDR3 extends over 14 amino acids. V dropped 6 bases and J dropped 5; count of bases not matched to a gene: 6. In DNA form, the CDR3 reads TGTGCCAGCAGGGGGGACAGCCCGAATGAAAAACTGTTTTTT. Its translation: CASRGDSPNEKLFF.

The V call is TRBV7-3, the J call TRBJ2-3, with a weak D call TRBD1 (6 bases). Germline V gives CDR1 SGHTA, CDR2 FQGTGA. Trimming removed 7 bases at V and 7 bases at J, with 18 bases between. This CDR3 has 14 amino acids. The CDR3 nucleotides read TGTGCCAGCACTATGAGACAGGATCGATATACGCAGTATTTT. This encodes CASTMRQDRYTQYF.

This clone was recorded many times. The chain combines TRBV29-1 with TRBJ2-1; D possibly corresponds to TRBD2 (5 bases). The germline CDR1 and CDR2 sequences are SQVTM and ANQGSEA. The V and J ends lost 0 bases and 4 bases respectively, with 13 bases between them. The length of the CDR3 is 15 residues. CDR3 protein: CSVEDSGMWYNEQFF. The CDR3 nucleotides read TGCAGCGTTGAAGATTCGGGGATGTGGTACAATGAGCAGTTCTTC.

V is TRBV14 and J is TRBJ2-7; unclear D gene. The CDR3 has 13 residues. Germline CDR1 reads SGHDN; CDR2 reads FVKESK. V dropped 3 bases and J dropped 0 bases, with 6 bases sitting between them. The DNA for the CDR3 is TGTGCCAGCAGCCAGGCTAGCTCCTACGAGCAGTACTTC. Its protein is CASSQASSYEQYF.

The CDR3 spells CASTPRSQPQHF. The CDR3 bases are TGTGCCAGCACCCCCCGGAGTCAGCCCCAGCATTTT. V gene TRBV6-6 combines with J gene TRBJ1-5; D not resolved. Germline V gives CDR1 MNHNY, CDR2 SVGAGI (reference sequence). The V gene lost 7 bases and the J gene lost 6 bases, with 10 bases spanning the gap. The CDR3 covers 12 residues.

The chain employs TRBV6-5 and TRBJ1-2; 8 nucleotides match TRBD1. The germline V gene has CDR1 MNHEY and CDR2 SVGAGI. V shed 6 bases and J 2 bases; nucleotides not matched to a gene: 8. This CDR3 spans 15 amino acids. CDR3 sequence (DNA): TGTGCCAGCAGCTTGACAGGGGTCGGAAACTATGGCTACACCTTC. Encoded protein: CASSLTGVGNYGYTF.

This clone has only one observation. V usage is TRBV5-1 and J usage is TRBJ1-2; TRBD1 aligns across 7 bases. The CDR3 sequence is 13 residues long. CDR1 is SGHRS and CDR2 is YFSETQ in the germline V gene. V lost 2 bases to trimming and J lost 4 bases; unmatched junction nucleotides: 2. The CDR3 loop is CASSLGGAYGYTF. CDR3 DNA sequence: TGCGCCAGCAGCTTAGGGGGCGCCTATGGCTACACCTTC. The whole variable domain, remainder taken from reference TRBV5-1 and TRBJ1-2, is KAGVTQTPRYLIKTRGQQVTLSCSPISGHRSVSWYQQTPGQGLQFLFEYFSETQRNKGNFPGRFSGRQFSNSRSEMNVSTLELGDSALYLCASSLGGAYGYTFGSGTRLTVV.

The chain links TRBV5-5 to TRBJ1-5, with 12 positions matching TRBD1. This CDR3 has 17 amino acids. The ends lost 5 bases at V and 1 base at J; junction bases unmatched: 7. CDR1 is SGHKS and CDR2 is YYEKEE in the germline V gene (reference sequence). DNA for the CDR3: TGTGCCAGCAGTTTTTACGGGACAGGGGGCAGCAATCAGCCCCAGCATTTT. Protein product: CASSFYGTGGSNQPQHF.

This clone was detected only once. The genes are TRBV12-5 and TRBJ2-5; 8 positions match TRBD1. Trimming removed 9 bases from V and 4 bases from J; junction bases left unmatched: 10. From germline, CDR1 is LGHNT and CDR2 FRNRAP. The CDR3 extends over 14 amino acids. CDR3 region: CASGAGGARETQYF. As DNA, the CDR3 is TGTGCTAGCGGGGCAGGGGGCGCGAGAGAGACCCAGTACTTC.

The sample holds one count of this clone. The V and J genes are TRBV6-6 and TRBJ2-2, with 10 positions matching TRBD2. CDR3 length: 16 amino acids. V lost 3 bases, J lost 7 bases, and 8 bases stayed unmatched. Germline lookup yields CDR1 MNHNY and CDR2 SVGAGI (reference sequence). In DNA form, the CDR3 reads TGTGCCAGCAGTTATCCTAGCGGGGGTTTCGGCGGGGAGCTGTTTTTT. Amino acids: CASSYPSGGFGGELFF.

The chain is built from TRBV5-1 and TRBJ1-2; D uncertain. The CDR3 has 12 amino acids. The germline V gene has CDR1 SGHRS and CDR2 YFSETQ. Trimming stripped 5 bases from V and 2 bases from J, with 7 bases between. DNA of the CDR3: TGCGCCAGCAGTCCCCAAAACTATGGCTACACCTTC. Protein product: CASSPQNYGYTF.

The rearrangement joins TRBV6-4 to TRBJ1-2; D unresolved. The germline V and J ends were trimmed by 6 bases and 3 bases, with 17 bases remaining between them. The CDR3 loop spans 15 amino acids. CDR1 is MRHNA and CDR2 is SNTAGT in the germline V gene. This CDR3 reads CASRDPGKGDYGYTF. In nucleotides, the CDR3 is TGTGCCAGCAGAGACCCGGGAAAGGGTGACTATGGCTACACCTTC.

The V call is TRBV9, the J call TRBJ1-4, with TRBD1 as a possible D gene (6 bases). V was shortened by 0 bases and J by 8 bases, with 11 bases between the two germline ends. The CDR3 has 14 amino acids. CDR1 is SGDLS and CDR2 is YYNGEE in the germline V gene. CDR3: CASSVDRVREKLFF. CDR3 in DNA: TGTGCCAGCAGCGTAGACAGGGTTAGGGAAAAACTGTTTTTT.

The chain recombines TRBV7-2 with TRBJ2-3; TRBD2 agrees at 12 bases. CDR1 and CDR2 (germline): SGHTA, FQGNSA. V was pared by 5 bases and J by 6 bases, with 9 bases of the junction left unmatched. The CDR3 has 16 residues. The chain's CDR3 is CASSPSRTSGMDTQYF. The DNA of the CDR3 is TGTGCCAGCAGCCCATCCCGGACTAGCGGGATGGATACGCAGTATTTT.

This clone has a handful of counts. The rearrangement joins TRBV30 to TRBJ1-4, with 8 bases lining up with TRBD1. The CDR3 covers 15 residues. Losses at the gene ends were 2 bases for V and 7 bases for J; bases not matched to a gene: 9. Germline loops: CDR1 GTSNPN, CDR2 SVGIG (reference sequence). CDR3 sequence (DNA): TGTGCCTGGAGTCCCCGGACAGGGCTGACTGAAAAACTGTTTTTT. It specifies CAWSPRTGLTEKLFF.

The chain recombines TRBV24-1 with TRBJ2-2; D is possibly TRBD2 (6 bases). V was shortened by 5 bases and J by 5 bases, with 11 bases between the two germline ends. CDR1 KGHDR and CDR2 SFDVKD come from the germline V gene. The CDR3 has 14 residues. The CDR3 loop reads CATSVSSGTGELFF. The CDR3 bases are TGTGCCACCAGTGTTTCGAGCGGGACCGGGGAGCTGTTTTTT.